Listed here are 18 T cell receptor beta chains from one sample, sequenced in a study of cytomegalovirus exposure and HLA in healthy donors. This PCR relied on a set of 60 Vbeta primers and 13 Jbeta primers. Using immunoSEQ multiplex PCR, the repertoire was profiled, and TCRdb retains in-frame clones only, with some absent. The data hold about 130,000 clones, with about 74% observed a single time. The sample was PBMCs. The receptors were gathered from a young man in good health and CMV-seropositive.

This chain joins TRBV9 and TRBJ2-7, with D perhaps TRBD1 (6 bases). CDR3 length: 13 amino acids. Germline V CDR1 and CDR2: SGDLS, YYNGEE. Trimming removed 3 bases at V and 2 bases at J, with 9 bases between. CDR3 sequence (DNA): TGTGCCAGCAGCGGATCAGGGGCCTACGAGCAGTACTTC. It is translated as CASSGSGAYEQYF.

CDR3 protein: CASSPTSEAEQYF. CDR3 DNA sequence: TGTGCCAGCTCACCCACTAGCGAGGCCGAGCAGTACTTC. The rearrangement links TRBV18 to TRBJ2-7, with 7 bases that match TRBD2. Germline V gives CDR1 KGHSH, CDR2 LQKENI. The CDR3 length is 13 residues. The J segment lost 6 bases and the V segment lost 3 bases, leaving 5 bases of the junction unmatched.

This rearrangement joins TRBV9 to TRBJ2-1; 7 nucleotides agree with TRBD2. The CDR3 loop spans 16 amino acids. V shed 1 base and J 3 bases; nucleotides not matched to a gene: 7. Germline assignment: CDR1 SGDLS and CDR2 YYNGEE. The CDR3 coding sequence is TGTGCCAGCAGCGTAAGTCTGGCTAGCGGCTACAATGAGCAGTTCTTC. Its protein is CASSVSLASGYNEQFF.

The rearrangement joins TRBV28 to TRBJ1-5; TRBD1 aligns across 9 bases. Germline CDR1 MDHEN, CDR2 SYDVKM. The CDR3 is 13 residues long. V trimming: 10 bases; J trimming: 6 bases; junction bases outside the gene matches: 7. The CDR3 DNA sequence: TGTGCCACAAACAGGGGGCGCATTCAGCCCCAGCATTTT. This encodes CATNRGRIQPQHF.

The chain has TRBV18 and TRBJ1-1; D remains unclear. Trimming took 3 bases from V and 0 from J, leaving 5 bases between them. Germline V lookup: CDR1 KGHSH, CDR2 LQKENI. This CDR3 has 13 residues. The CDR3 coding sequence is TGTGCCAGCTCACCGACACTGAACACTGAAGCTTTCTTT. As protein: CASSPTLNTEAFF.

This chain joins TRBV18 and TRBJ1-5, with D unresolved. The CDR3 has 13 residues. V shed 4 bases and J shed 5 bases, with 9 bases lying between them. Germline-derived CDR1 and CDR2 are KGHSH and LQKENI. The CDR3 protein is CASSLSGDQPQHF. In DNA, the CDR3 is TGTGCCAGCTCACTCTCGGGAGATCAGCCCCAGCATTTT.

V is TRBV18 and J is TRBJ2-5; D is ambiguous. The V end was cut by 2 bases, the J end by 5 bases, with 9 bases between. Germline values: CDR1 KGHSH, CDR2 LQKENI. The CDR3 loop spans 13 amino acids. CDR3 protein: CASSPEAGETQYF. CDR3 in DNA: TGTGCCAGCTCACCAGAGGCCGGGGAGACCCAGTACTTC. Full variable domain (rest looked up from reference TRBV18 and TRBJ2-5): NAGVMQNPRHLVRRRGQEARLRCSPMKGHSHVYWYRQLPEEGLKFMVYLQKENIIDESGMPKERFSAEFPKEGPSILRIQQVVRGDSAAYFCASSPEAGETQYFGPGTRLLVL.

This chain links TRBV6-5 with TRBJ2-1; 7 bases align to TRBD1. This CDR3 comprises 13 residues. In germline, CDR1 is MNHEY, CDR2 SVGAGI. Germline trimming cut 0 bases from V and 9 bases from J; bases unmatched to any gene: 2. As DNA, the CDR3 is TGTGCCAGCAGTTACTCATCAGGGGGTGAGCAGTTCTTC. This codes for CASSYSSGGEQFF.

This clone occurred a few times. CDR3 nucleotides: TGTGCCAGCTCACCATCTTACACCGGGGAGCTGTTTTTT. This codes for CASSPSYTGELFF. The V gene is TRBV18, the J gene TRBJ2-2, with D hard to call. Germline CDR1 and CDR2: KGHSH and LQKENI. V lost 2 bases and J lost 3, with 4 bases in between. The CDR3 covers 13 residues.

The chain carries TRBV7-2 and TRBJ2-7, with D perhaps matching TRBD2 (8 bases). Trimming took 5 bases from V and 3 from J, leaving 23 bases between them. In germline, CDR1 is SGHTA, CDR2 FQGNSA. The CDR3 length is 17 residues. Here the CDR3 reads CASSLPGGGISVYEQYF. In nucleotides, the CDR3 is TGTGCCAGCAGCCTTCCGGGAGGGGGCATTTCGGTCTACGAGCAGTACTTC.

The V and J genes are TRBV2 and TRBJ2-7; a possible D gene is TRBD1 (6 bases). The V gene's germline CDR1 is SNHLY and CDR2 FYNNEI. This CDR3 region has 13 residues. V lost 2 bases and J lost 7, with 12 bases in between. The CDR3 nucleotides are TGTGCCAGCAGTGAAACAGGGTGGGGGGAGCAGTACTTC. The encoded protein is CASSETGWGEQYF. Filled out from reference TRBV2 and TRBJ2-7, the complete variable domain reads EPEVTQTPSHQVTQMGQEVILRCVPISNHLYFYWYRQILGQKVEFLVSFYNNEISEKSEIFDDQFSVERPDGSNFTLKIRSTKLEDSAMYFCASSETGWGEQYFGPGTRLTVT.

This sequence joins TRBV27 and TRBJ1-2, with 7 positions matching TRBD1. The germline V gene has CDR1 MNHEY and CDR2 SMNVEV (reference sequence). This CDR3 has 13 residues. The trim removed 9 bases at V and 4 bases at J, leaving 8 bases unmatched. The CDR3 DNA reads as TGTGCCAGACGACAGGGCTTTTGCTATGGCTACACCTTC. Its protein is CARRQGFCYGYTF.

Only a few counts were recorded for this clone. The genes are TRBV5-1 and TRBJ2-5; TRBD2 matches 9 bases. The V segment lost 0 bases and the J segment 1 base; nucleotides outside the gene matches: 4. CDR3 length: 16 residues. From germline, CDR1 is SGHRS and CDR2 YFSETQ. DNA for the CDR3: TGCGCCAGCAGCTTGGCGTTTAGCGGGGGCCAAGAGACCCAGTACTTC. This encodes CASSLAFSGGQETQYF. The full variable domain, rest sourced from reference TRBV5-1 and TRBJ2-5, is KAGVTQTPRYLIKTRGQQVTLSCSPISGHRSVSWYQQTPGQGLQFLFEYFSETQRNKGNFPGRFSGRQFSNSRSEMNVSTLELGDSALYLCASSLAFSGGQETQYFGPGTRLLVL.

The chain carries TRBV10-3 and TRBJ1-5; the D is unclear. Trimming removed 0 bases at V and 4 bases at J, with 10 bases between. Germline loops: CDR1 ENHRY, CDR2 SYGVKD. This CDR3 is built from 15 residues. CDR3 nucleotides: TGTGCCATCAGTGAGTCGTTCCTAGCAAATCAGCCCCAGCATTTT. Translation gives CAISESFLANQPQHF.

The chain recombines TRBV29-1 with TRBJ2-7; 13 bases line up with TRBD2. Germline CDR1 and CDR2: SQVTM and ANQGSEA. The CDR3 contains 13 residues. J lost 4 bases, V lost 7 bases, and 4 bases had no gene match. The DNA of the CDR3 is TGCAGCGGTCGACTAGCGGGGGGTTACGAGCAGTACTTC. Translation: CSGRLAGGYEQYF.

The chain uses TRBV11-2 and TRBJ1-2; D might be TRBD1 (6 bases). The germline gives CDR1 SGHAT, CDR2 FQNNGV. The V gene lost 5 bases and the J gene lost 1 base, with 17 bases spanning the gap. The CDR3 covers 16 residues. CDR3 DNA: TGTGCCAGCAGCCCGACCGGGACAAGCTTTAACTATGGCTACACCTTC. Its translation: CASSPTGTSFNYGYTF.

CDR3 protein: CASSARLAGGPGNEQFF. In nucleotides, the CDR3 is TGTGCCAGCAGCGCTAGACTAGCGGGAGGGCCGGGCAATGAGCAGTTCTTC. The chain carries TRBV7-6 and TRBJ2-1, with 14 bases lining up with TRBD2. Per germline, CDR1 SGHVS and CDR2 FNYEAQ. The CDR3 covers 17 residues. Losses at the gene ends were 5 bases for V and 6 bases for J; bases not matched to a gene: 9. The full variable domain, its missing parts supplied by reference TRBV7-6 and TRBJ2-1, is GAGVSQSPRYKVTKRGQDVALRCDPISGHVSLYWYRQALGQGPEFLTYFNYEAQQDKSGLPNDRFSAERPEGSISTLTIQRTEQRDSAMYRCASSARLAGGPGNEQFFGPGTRLTVL.

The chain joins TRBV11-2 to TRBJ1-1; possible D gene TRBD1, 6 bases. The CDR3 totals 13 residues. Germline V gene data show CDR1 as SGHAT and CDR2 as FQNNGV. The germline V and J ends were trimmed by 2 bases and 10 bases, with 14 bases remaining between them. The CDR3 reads CASSLYWGHAAFF. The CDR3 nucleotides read TGTGCCAGCAGCTTATATTGGGGACATGCAGCTTTCTTT.